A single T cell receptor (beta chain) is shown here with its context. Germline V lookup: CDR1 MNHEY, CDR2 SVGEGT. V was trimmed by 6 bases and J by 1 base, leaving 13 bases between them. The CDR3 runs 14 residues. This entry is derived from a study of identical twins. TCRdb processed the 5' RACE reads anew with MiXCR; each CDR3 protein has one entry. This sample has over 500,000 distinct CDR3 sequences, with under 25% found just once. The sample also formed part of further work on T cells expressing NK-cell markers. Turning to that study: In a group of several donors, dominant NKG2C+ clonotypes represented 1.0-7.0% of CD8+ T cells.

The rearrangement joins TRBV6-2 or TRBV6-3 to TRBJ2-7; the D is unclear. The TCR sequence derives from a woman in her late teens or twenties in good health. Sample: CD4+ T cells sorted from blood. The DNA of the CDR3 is TGTGCCAGCAGAGCCCCCGGCGGATCCTACGAGCAGTACTTC. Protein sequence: CASRAPGGSYEQYF.